A single sample is the source of the 7 T cell receptor beta chains below, sequenced in a study of T cell clones after liver transplantation. Sequencing used immunoSEQ multiplex PCR; TCRdb keeps in-frame clones, though not all of them. The data contain around 51,000 clones, 70% to 90% of them seen just once; the ten biggest clones take up roughly 14%. The starting material was CD8+ T cells from blood, obtained 12 months after liver transplant. These receptors were taken from a human patient who received a liver transplant. Some T cells may be graft donor cells.

V is TRBV9 and J is TRBJ1-2; D is perhaps TRBD1 (6 bases). Trimming took off 3 bases at V and 5 bases at J, with 20 bases between the two ends. The germline gives CDR1 SGDLS, CDR2 YYNGEE. This CDR3 comprises 16 residues. In nucleotides, the CDR3 is TGTGCCAGCAGCGGAATTTCCGGGACATCTTTTTATGGCTACACCTTC. Residues: CASSGISGTSFYGYTF.

This chain connects TRBV5-4 to TRBJ2-1, with 11 bases matching TRBD1. The CDR3 extends over 17 amino acids. Germline V lookup: CDR1 SGHNT, CDR2 YYREEE (reference sequence). V shed 2 bases, J shed 6 bases, and the junction held 10 bases outside the gene matches. The CDR3 is CASSLSWTGGAGNEQFF. In DNA form, the CDR3 reads TGTGCCAGCAGCTTATCTTGGACAGGGGGCGCGGGCAATGAGCAGTTCTTC.

The chain links TRBV29-1 to TRBJ1-2; perhaps TRBD1 as D (6 bases). The germline V gene encodes CDR1 SQVTM and CDR2 ANQGSEA. Trimming left V 1 base short and J 4 bases short, with 13 bases between. The CDR3 is 14 amino acids. The chain's CDR3 is CSVEAGSGAYGYTF. As DNA, the CDR3 is TGCAGCGTTGAAGCGGGGTCAGGGGCCTATGGCTACACCTTC.

The V call is TRBV13, the J call TRBJ1-1, with TRBD1 as a possible D gene (5 bases). Germline CDR1 is PRHDT and CDR2 is FYEKMQ (reference sequence). This CDR3 comprises 13 residues. Trimming took 2 bases from V and 6 from J, leaving 10 bases between them. The CDR3: CASSLQGLAEAFF. The CDR3 region has the DNA TGTGCCAGCAGCTTACAGGGTCTGGCTGAAGCTTTCTTT.

The genes are TRBV7-6 and TRBJ2-1, with TRBD1 matching over 8 bases. Losses at the gene ends were 3 bases for V and 2 bases for J; bases not matched to a gene: 3. Germline values: CDR1 SGHVS, CDR2 FNYEAQ. The CDR3 is 15 amino acids. In DNA, the CDR3 is TGTGCCAGCAGCTTGGGACAGGTACCCTACAATGAGCAGTTCTTC. Translating it yields CASSLGQVPYNEQFF.

The rearrangement joins TRBV27 to TRBJ2-3, with 10 bases fitting TRBD2. The CDR3 runs to 13 residues. Germline CDR1 is MNHEY and CDR2 is SMNVEV (reference sequence). V shed 10 bases and J 6 bases; nucleotides not matched to a gene: 7. CDR3 DNA: TGTGCCACCAGCGGGGGGGGGACGGATACGCAGTATTTT. Translating it yields CATSGGGTDTQYF.

This sequence joins TRBV28 and TRBJ2-7; 11 nucleotides agree with TRBD1. Losses at the gene ends were 1 base for V and 4 bases for J; bases not matched to a gene: 6. Per germline, CDR1 MDHEN and CDR2 SYDVKM. The CDR3 has 16 residues. CDR3 in DNA: TGTGCCAGCAGTTTATTTTCTGGACAGGGGGCTTACGAGCAGTACTTC. This translates into CASSLFSGQGAYEQYF.